Following are 24 T cell receptor beta chains from one sample sequenced in a study of blood T cell repertoires in COVID-19 (dated by TCRdb to 2018 to 2020). To prepare the library, the immunoSEQ multiplex PCR assay was applied. Entries here come from immuneACCESS through TCRdb and include only in-frame sequences with V and J called. Some clones fail to appear in such tables; in the studies checked, an unresolved V gene covers under half of the shortfall, and the cause of the remainder is unknown. Within this sample are over 150,000 clones, with around 83% of them counted one time only. The ten largest account for 1% to 1.2% of the sample. The specimen sequenced was peripheral blood. These receptors all come from a man aged 40-49 years with acute or convalescent COVID-19.

V is TRBV14 and J is TRBJ2-7; tentatively, D is TRBD2 (6 bases). This CDR3 region has 17 residues. Between the trimmed V and J ends, which lost 3 bases and 2 bases, there was a span of 20 bases. Germline V CDR1 and CDR2: SGHDN, FVKESK. DNA for the CDR3: TGTGCCAGCAGCCAGGACCCGGGACTCAACGCCCCCTACGAGCAGTACTTC. Its protein is CASSQDPGLNAPYEQYF.

This chain connects TRBV3-1 (or the pseudogene TRBV3-2) to TRBJ1-2; a weak D match, TRBD1 (5 bases). This CDR3 spans 14 amino acids. Trimming shortened V by 6 bases and J by 4 bases, and 15 bases separated the two germline ends. Germline V gives CDR1 LGHDT, CDR2 YNNKEL (reference sequence). CDR3 in DNA: TGTGCCAGCAGGAAAGGAGGGGCTAGCTATGGCTACACCTTC. Translated, it gives CASRKGGASYGYTF.

The chain joins TRBV7-9 to TRBJ2-2; D might be TRBD1 (6 bases). The CDR3 loop spans 15 amino acids. V shed 7 bases and J shed 2 bases, with 14 bases lying between them. CDR1 is SEHNR, CDR2 FQNEAQ, per germline (reference sequence). The CDR3 nucleotides are TGTGCCAGCAACCCTCGACAGGCTAACACCGGGGAGCTGTTTTTT. The encoded protein is CASNPRQANTGELFF.

The chain employs TRBV19 and TRBJ1-2; D is perhaps TRBD1 (5 bases). The CDR3 has 15 amino acids. Trimming stripped 7 bases from V and 2 bases from J, with 17 bases between. Germline V CDR1 and CDR2: LNHDA, SQIVND (reference sequence). The CDR3 reads CASTNARGINYGYTF. In nucleotides, the CDR3 is TGTGCCAGTACTAACGCGCGGGGGATCAACTATGGCTACACCTTC.

The rearrangement links TRBV19 to TRBJ2-5; TRBD1 matches 11 bases. This CDR3 is 16 amino acids long. Germline lookup yields CDR1 LNHDA and CDR2 SQIVND (reference sequence). Trimming cost V 4 bases and J 1 base; bases outside gene matches: 5. The DNA of the CDR3 is TGTGCCAGTAGTACGGGACAGGGGGTCTTCCAAGAGACCCAGTACTTC. It specifies CASSTGQGVFQETQYF.

The rearrangement uses TRBV28 and TRBJ2-2; 7 bases match TRBD1. Germline V gene sequence: CDR1 MDHEN, CDR2 SYDVKM. V was clipped by 2 bases and J by 4 bases; unmatched bases: 4. The CDR3 is made up of 15 amino acids. CDR3 in amino acids: CASSLIQGRTGELFF. In DNA form, the CDR3 reads TGTGCCAGCAGTTTAATACAGGGGCGCACCGGGGAGCTGTTTTTT. Based on the CDR3 plus reference TRBV28 and TRBJ2-2, the full variable domain is DVKVTQSSRYLVKRTGEKVFLECVQDMDHENMFWYRQDPGLGLRLIYFSYDVKMKEKGDIPEGYSVSREKKERFSLILESASTNQTSMYLCASSLIQGRTGELFFGEGSRLTVL.

This chain connects TRBV6-5 to TRBJ1-3; D remains ambiguous. The germline V gene has CDR1 MNHEY and CDR2 SVGAGI. This CDR3 is 15 amino acids long. V lost 4 bases and J 0 bases, leaving 10 bases between the germline ends. CDR3 nucleotides: TGTGCCAGCAGTTTAGACGCTAGCTCTGGAAACACCATATATTTT. As protein: CASSLDASSGNTIYF.

The chain joins TRBV9 to TRBJ2-1; D ambiguous. The CDR3 covers 15 residues. The V gene's germline CDR1 is SGDLS and CDR2 YYNGEE. Trimming took 2 bases from V and 4 from J, leaving 13 bases between them. The CDR3 DNA follows: TGTGCCAGCAGCGTTGTTAGCCTTGGGTACAATGAGCAGTTCTTC. This codes for CASSVVSLGYNEQFF.

V and J are TRBV7-2 and TRBJ2-2; TRBD2 might be the D (6 bases). V lost 5 bases to trimming and J lost 5 bases, with 18 bases between them. Germline V CDR1 and CDR2: SGHTA, FQGNSA. The CDR3 extends over 16 amino acids. The CDR3 here is CASSRSIGGMTGELFF. DNA for the CDR3: TGTGCCAGCAGCCGTTCTATCGGGGGAATGACCGGGGAGCTGTTTTTT.

The chain recombines TRBV9 with TRBJ2-3; tentative D call: TRBD2 (6 bases). Deletions cut 4 bases from V and 1 base from J, with 10 bases between. Germline V CDR1 and CDR2: SGDLS, YYNGEE. The CDR3 contains 14 residues. The CDR3 nucleotides read TGTGCCAGCAGCCAGTGGGGGGGCACAGATACGCAGTATTTT. Translating gives CASSQWGGTDTQYF. Variable domain in full (rest from reference TRBV9 and TRBJ2-3): DSGVTQTPKHLITATGQRVTLRCSPRSGDLSVYWYQQSLDQGLQFLIQYYNGEERAKGNILERFSAQQFPDLHSELNLSSLELGDSALYFCASSQWGGTDTQYFGPGTRLTVL.

The V and J genes are TRBV7-9 and TRBJ1-3; D remains ambiguous. CDR3 length equals 15 residues. Between the trimmed V and J ends, which lost 5 bases and 3 bases, there was a span of 14 bases. Germline CDR1 and CDR2: SEHNR and FQNEAQ (reference sequence). The CDR3 reads CASSRILEVGNTIYF. Written as DNA, the CDR3 is TGTGCCAGCAGCCGAATATTGGAGGTTGGAAACACCATATATTTT.

This chain uses TRBV5-4 with TRBJ2-3; D is unresolved. Germline CDR1 SGHNT, CDR2 YYREEE (reference sequence). This CDR3 has 16 residues. V lost 0 bases and J lost 0, with 11 bases in between. CDR3 residues: CASSLGLVGSTDTQYF. CDR3 coding DNA: TGTGCCAGCAGCTTGGGTCTAGTCGGGAGCACAGATACGCAGTATTTT.

As for this clone: One end of the junction does not line up with germline, which may come from a read error. The rearrangement uses TRBV5-1 and TRBJ1-4; a weak D match, TRBD1 (5 bases). Germline loops: CDR1 SGHRS, CDR2 YFSETQ. CDR3 length: 15 residues. Here the CDR3 reads CASSWEGLTYEKLFF. The CDR3 region has the DNA TGCGCCAGCAGCTGGGAGGGACTAACTTATGAAAAACTGTTTTTT.

The V and J genes are TRBV9 and TRBJ1-1; tentative D call: TRBD1 (5 bases). Germline CDR1 is SGDLS and CDR2 is YYNGEE. This CDR3 is built from 13 residues. Trimming removed 2 bases from V and 3 bases from J, with 8 bases in between. The CDR3 bases are TGTGCCAGCAGCGTGGGGGGAGACACTGAAGCTTTCTTT. Translating gives CASSVGGDTEAFF.

V gene TRBV24-1 combines with J gene TRBJ1-1; 10 bases fit TRBD1. The CDR3 loop spans 15 amino acids. Germline-derived CDR1 and CDR2 are KGHDR and SFDVKD. V trimming: 2 bases; J trimming: 8 bases; junction bases outside the gene matches: 7. The CDR3 DNA reads TGTGCCACCAGTGATTCAGGGACAGGGGAAAAAGAAGCTTTCTTT. Its protein is CATSDSGTGEKEAFF.

The chain joins TRBV5-6 to TRBJ1-2, with D possibly TRBD1 on 5 matching bases. This CDR3 comprises 13 residues. In germline, CDR1 is SGHDT, CDR2 YYEEEE. The V gene lost 2 bases and the J gene lost 4 bases, with 9 bases spanning the gap. CDR3 protein: CASSLGAAYGYTF. The DNA for the CDR3 is TGTGCCAGCAGCTTAGGGGCGGCCTATGGCTACACCTTC.

The J gene is TRBJ2-5, the V gene TRBV7-9; 7 bases are shared with TRBD2. Germline CDR1 and CDR2: SEHNR and FQNEAQ (reference sequence). CDR3 size: 15 residues. With 5 bases clipped from V and 1 base from J, the junction kept 7 bases outside the gene matches. CDR3: CASSLSSGLQETQYF. CDR3 nucleotides: TGTGCCAGCAGCCTGTCTAGCGGACTCCAAGAGACCCAGTACTTC. The full variable domain, rest sourced from reference TRBV7-9 and TRBJ2-5, is DTGVSQNPRHKITKRGQNVTFRCDPISEHNRLYWYRQTLGQGPEFLTYFQNEAQLEKSRLLSDRFSAERPKGSFSTLEIQRTEQGDSAMYLCASSLSSGLQETQYFGPGTRLLVL.

This chain links TRBV11-2 with TRBJ1-1; D remains ambiguous. This CDR3 has 12 residues. V lost 2 bases and J 8 bases, leaving 9 bases between the germline ends. The V gene's germline CDR1 is SGHAT and CDR2 FQNNGV. CDR3 loop: CASSLTGKEAFF. In nucleotides, the CDR3 is TGTGCCAGCAGCTTAACCGGGAAAGAAGCTTTCTTT.

There are a few counts of this clone. This sequence joins TRBV3-1 (or the pseudogene TRBV3-2) and TRBJ1-6; 9 bases fit TRBD1. The V gene's germline CDR1 is LGHDT and CDR2 YNNKEL (reference sequence). This CDR3 comprises 14 residues. J lost 10 bases, V lost 1 base, and 2 bases had no gene match. This chain's CDR3 is CASSQGTGASPLHF. The CDR3 bases are TGTGCCAGCAGCCAAGGGACAGGGGCCTCACCCCTCCACTTT.

CDR3 amino acids: CSVEGLAGGQGTQYF. CDR3 sequence (DNA): TGCAGCGTTGAAGGACTAGCGGGGGGGCAGGGTACGCAGTATTTT. The chain carries TRBV29-1 and TRBJ2-3; the match to TRBD2 covers 14 bases. V lost 1 base to trimming and J lost 8 bases; unmatched junction nucleotides: 5. The CDR3 contains 15 residues. The germline V gene encodes CDR1 SQVTM and CDR2 ANQGSEA.

This chain connects TRBV7-6 to TRBJ2-7; D perhaps matches TRBD2 (5 bases). The germline gives CDR1 SGHVS, CDR2 FNYEAQ. CDR3 length equals 14 residues. V dropped 1 base and J dropped 0 bases, with 7 bases sitting between them. The CDR3: CASSLGGASYEQYF. The CDR3 DNA reads TGTGCCAGCAGCTTAGGGGGAGCCTCCTACGAGCAGTACTTC. The variable domain in full, completed from reference TRBV7-6 and TRBJ2-7, reads GAGVSQSPRYKVTKRGQDVALRCDPISGHVSLYWYRQALGQGPEFLTYFNYEAQQDKSGLPNDRFSAERPEGSISTLTIQRTEQRDSAMYRCASSLGGASYEQYFGPGTRLTVT.

The chain recombines TRBV7-9 with TRBJ2-1; perhaps TRBD1 as D (6 bases). The CDR3 is made up of 15 amino acids. V lost 5 bases and J 5 bases, leaving 16 bases between the germline ends. CDR1 is SEHNR, CDR2 FQNEAQ, per germline (reference sequence). CDR3 sequence (DNA): TGTGCCAGCAGCCCCCGACAGGTCCTAAACAATGAGCAGTTCTTC. Protein product: CASSPRQVLNNEQFF.

The V call is TRBV3-1 (or the pseudogene TRBV3-2), the J call TRBJ2-5; D remains ambiguous. The CDR3 consists of 16 residues. Trimming shortened V by 3 bases and J by 2 bases, and 16 bases separated the two germline ends. The germline gives CDR1 LGHDT, CDR2 YNNKEL (reference sequence). CDR3 region: CASSHQRSKAQETQYF. In DNA form, the CDR3 reads TGTGCCAGCAGCCACCAAAGAAGTAAAGCTCAAGAGACCCAGTACTTC.

This clone appeared a single time. The gene calls are TRBV3-1 (or the pseudogene TRBV3-2) and TRBJ2-7, with D possibly being TRBD2 (5 bases). V was shortened by 0 bases and J by 2 bases, with 14 bases between the two germline ends. The CDR3 is 16 residues long. In germline, CDR1 is LGHDT, CDR2 YNNKEL (reference sequence). CDR3 sequence: CASSQETGILPYEQYF. The CDR3 region has the DNA TGTGCCAGCAGCCAAGAGACGGGAATTTTACCCTACGAGCAGTACTTC.